Below are 30 T cell receptor beta chains sequenced from a single sample in a study of CD8 T cells in Susac syndrome. About 0.5 to 1 ug RNA was reverse transcribed with random hexamers. MiXCR, run by TCRdb on the immunoSEQ multiplex PCR reads, gives a single entry per CDR3 protein. This table has fewer than 150,000 distinct CDR3 sequences, around 92% appearing once. The material sequenced was CD4+ T cells from PBMCs. The receptors derive from a human donor with multiple sclerosis.

The chain is built from TRBV5-1 and TRBJ1-3; no reliable D call. Trimming left V 2 bases short and J 0 bases short, with 9 bases between. Germline CDR1 and CDR2: SGHRS and YFSETQ. There are 15 residues in the CDR3. The CDR3 sequence is CASSFEGYSGNTIYF. The CDR3 DNA is TGCGCCAGCAGCTTTGAAGGCTACTCTGGAAACACCATATATTTT. The variable domain in full, with the rest retrieved from reference TRBV5-1 and TRBJ1-3, is KAGVTQTPRYLIKTRGQQVTLSCSPISGHRSVSWYQQTPGQGLQFLFEYFSETQRNKGNFPGRFSGRQFSNSRSEMNVSTLELGDSALYLCASSFEGYSGNTIYFGEGSWLTVV.

The chain joins TRBV5-1 to TRBJ2-5; 10 nucleotides match TRBD2. Germline CDR1 and CDR2: SGHRS and YFSETQ. V dropped 3 bases and J dropped 0; count of bases not matched to a gene: 5. The CDR3 is 16 amino acids. CDR3 bases: TGCGCCAGCAGCTATACTAGCGGGGCCAACCAAGAGACCCAGTACTTC. Amino acids: CASSYTSGANQETQYF.

V is TRBV18 and J is TRBJ2-3; perhaps TRBD1 as D (5 bases). V was cut by 6 bases and J by 5 bases, with 9 bases left in between. The germline gives CDR1 KGHSH, CDR2 LQKENI. CDR3 length equals 12 residues. The CDR3 nucleotides read TGTGCCAGCTCCCCAGGGAAAGATACGCAGTATTTT. Its translation: CASSPGKDTQYF.

The chain uses TRBV6-4 and TRBJ2-1, with D uncertain. Per the germline V gene, CDR1 is MRHNA and CDR2 is SNTAGT. CDR3 length: 11 amino acids. V gave up 5 bases and J gave up 3 bases, with 2 bases separating them. CDR3 coding DNA: TGTGCCAGCAGTAACTACAATGAGCAGTTCTTC. Its protein product is CASSNYNEQFF.

The V gene is TRBV2, the J gene TRBJ2-7, with TRBD1 as a possible D gene (6 bases). Germline V lookup: CDR1 SNHLY, CDR2 FYNNEI. Trimming took 4 bases from V and 3 from J, leaving 10 bases between them. The CDR3 is 13 amino acids. The chain's CDR3 is CASSGDIHYEQYF. The CDR3 region has the DNA TGTGCCAGCAGTGGGGACATACACTACGAGCAGTACTTC.

The chain employs TRBV7-2 and TRBJ1-1, with a possible D match to TRBD1 (5 bases). Germline assignment: CDR1 SGHTA and CDR2 FQGNSA. CDR3 length: 12 amino acids. V was trimmed by 3 bases and J by 11 bases, leaving 13 bases between them. The CDR3 nucleotides are TGTGCCAGCAGCTTCAGGGATCTTGGGGCTTTCTTT. Protein: CASSFRDLGAFF.

The chain combines TRBV7-3 with TRBJ1-1, with a weak D call TRBD1 (5 bases). V gave up 5 bases and J gave up 5 bases, with 12 bases separating them. CDR3 length: 13 residues. CDR1 is SGHTA and CDR2 is FQGTGA in the germline V gene. This chain's CDR3 is CASSQRGETEAFF. The CDR3, as DNA: TGTGCCAGCAGCCAGAGAGGGGAGACTGAAGCTTTCTTT. The variable domain in full, completed from reference TRBV7-3 and TRBJ1-1, reads GAGVSQTPSNKVTEKGKYVELRCDPISGHTALYWYRQSLGQGPEFLIYFQGTGAADDSGLPNDRFFAVRPEGSVSTLKIQRTERGDSAVYLCASSQRGETEAFFGQGTRLTVV.

The rearrangement links TRBV13 to TRBJ1-1, with TRBD1 matching over 8 bases. Trimming took 5 bases from V and 7 from J; bases not matched to a gene: 9. The CDR3 runs to 14 residues. Germline V gene lookup returns CDR1 PRHDT and CDR2 FYEKMQ (reference sequence). The CDR3 spells CASSPLTGENEAFF. CDR3 sequence (DNA): TGTGCCAGCAGCCCCCTGACAGGGGAAAATGAAGCTTTCTTT. The variable domain in full, completed from reference TRBV13 and TRBJ1-1, reads AAGVIQSPRHLIKEKRETATLKCYPIPRHDTVYWYQQGPGQDPQFLISFYEKMQSDKGSIPDRFSAQQFSDYHSELNMSSLELGDSALYFCASSPLTGENEAFFGQGTRLTVV.

This chain uses TRBV19 with TRBJ2-3; D remains ambiguous. This CDR3 is 13 amino acids long. From germline, CDR1 is LNHDA and CDR2 SQIVND (reference sequence). Trimming took 4 bases from V and 3 from J, leaving 8 bases between them. The CDR3 DNA sequence: TGTGCCAGTAGTAGTTTGGGGACAGATACGCAGTATTTT. Its translation: CASSSLGTDTQYF.

This chain connects TRBV12-3 or TRBV12-4 to TRBJ1-2, with 9 bases that match TRBD1. Unmatched junction bases numbered 10, after V lost 6 bases and J lost 8 bases. CDR3 size: 14 residues. The CDR3 DNA sequence: TGTGCCAGCAGGCTGGCCGGGACAGGGAAAGGCTACACCTTC. Amino acid sequence: CASRLAGTGKGYTF.

V gene TRBV27 combines with J gene TRBJ1-1; 7 nucleotides agree with TRBD1. J was trimmed by 5 bases and V by 5 bases; bases with no gene match: 8. CDR1 and CDR2 (germline): MNHEY, SMNVEV (reference sequence). The CDR3 has 14 amino acids. In DNA, the CDR3 is TGTGCCAGCAGTCTACAGGGGCGGGTGACTGAAGCTTTCTTT. Protein product: CASSLQGRVTEAFF.

The chain combines TRBV30 with TRBJ1-2; D is unresolved. Trimming removed 1 base from V and 3 bases from J, with 15 bases in between. The CDR3 loop spans 15 amino acids. Germline CDR1 GTSNPN, CDR2 SVGIG (reference sequence). CDR3: CAWSGTGNEYYGYTF. CDR3 coding DNA: TGTGCCTGGAGTGGGACCGGGAACGAGTACTATGGCTACACCTTC.

The chain has TRBV5-1 and TRBJ1-1; D may be TRBD1 (5 bases). CDR3 length: 14 amino acids. Germline CDR1 is SGHRS and CDR2 is YFSETQ. Deletions cut 2 bases from V and 0 bases from J, with 8 bases between. The CDR3 here is CASSFKGLNTEAFF. The CDR3 region has the DNA TGCGCCAGCAGCTTCAAGGGACTGAACACTGAAGCTTTCTTT.

The chain has TRBV6-5 and TRBJ1-6; possible D gene TRBD1, 6 bases. CDR3 length: 13 amino acids. Germline loops: CDR1 MNHEY, CDR2 SVGAGI. V was pared by 6 bases and J by 7 bases, with 10 bases between. CDR3 bases: TGTGCCAGCAGGCCACAGGGAAATTCACCCCTCCACTTT. Translation gives CASRPQGNSPLHF.

The chain uses TRBV9 and TRBJ2-7, with 7 bases lining up with TRBD1. V shed 0 bases, J shed 6 bases, and the junction held 3 bases outside the gene matches. The CDR3 loop spans 13 amino acids. Germline values: CDR1 SGDLS, CDR2 YYNGEE. DNA of the CDR3: TGTGCCAGCAGCGTAGGGGCAGGGGGCGAGCAGTACTTC. Its protein product is CASSVGAGGEQYF.

This chain uses TRBV29-1 with TRBJ2-1; 9 bases are shared with TRBD1. The CDR3 loop spans 15 amino acids. Germline V gives CDR1 SQVTM, CDR2 ANQGSEA. J gave up 8 bases and V 1 base, and 9 bases lay outside the gene matches. The CDR3 DNA follows: TGCAGCGTTGAAGCGCAATACCGACAGGGGGATGAGCAGTTCTTC. Its translation: CSVEAQYRQGDEQFF.

The rearrangement links TRBV18 to TRBJ2-5; 9 positions match TRBD1. The CDR3 covers 13 residues. V gave up 4 bases and J gave up 5 bases; unmatched junction bases: 2. CDR1 KGHSH and CDR2 LQKENI come from the germline V gene. The CDR3 spells CASSLDRGETQYF. CDR3 DNA: TGTGCCAGCTCACTGGACAGGGGTGAGACCCAGTACTTC. Complete variable domain (other parts from reference TRBV18 and TRBJ2-5): NAGVMQNPRHLVRRRGQEARLRCSPMKGHSHVYWYRQLPEEGLKFMVYLQKENIIDESGMPKERFSAEFPKEGPSILRIQQVVRGDSAAYFCASSLDRGETQYFGPGTRLLVL.

The chain recombines TRBV19 with TRBJ2-5; D remains ambiguous. In germline, CDR1 is LNHDA, CDR2 SQIVND (reference sequence). Trimming cost V 5 bases and J 1 base, with 11 bases left between them. This CDR3 contains 14 residues. The CDR3 is CASSLDMPQETQYF. CDR3 nucleotide sequence: TGTGCCAGTAGTCTCGACATGCCCCAAGAGACCCAGTACTTC.

This clonotype showed up just once. The chain joins TRBV5-6 to TRBJ1-2, with D hard to call. The ends were cut back, 7 bases at V and 8 bases at J, with 9 bases in the middle. The CDR3 sequence is 10 residues long. Germline CDR1 is SGHDT and CDR2 is YYEEEE. The CDR3 coding sequence is TGTGCCAGCTTTGCTCTGGGCTACACCTTC. Translation: CASFALGYTF.

The J gene is TRBJ1-3, the V gene TRBV9, with D perhaps TRBD1 (6 bases). The germline CDR1 and CDR2 sequences are SGDLS and YYNGEE. The CDR3 covers 15 residues. V was pared by 4 bases and J by 4 bases, with 15 bases between. CDR3 bases: TGTGCCAGCAGCCCAACCCCAGGGGACGGAAACACCATATATTTT. It encodes CASSPTPGDGNTIYF.

The chain joins TRBV20-1 to TRBJ1-2; unclear D gene. V shed 4 bases and J shed 2 bases, with 14 bases lying between them. Germline CDR1 is DFQATT and CDR2 is SNEGSKA (reference sequence). The CDR3 is made up of 14 amino acids. The CDR3: CSANPVQENYGYTF. The CDR3 DNA follows: TGCAGTGCTAACCCAGTCCAGGAGAACTATGGCTACACCTTC.

CDR3 DNA sequence: TGTGCCAGCAAACATATCGGCTACACCTTC. Protein: CASKHIGYTF. V gene TRBV25-1 combines with J gene TRBJ1-2; D is uncertain. The V end lost 7 bases, the J end lost 8 bases, and 8 bases lay between the germline ends. The CDR3 length is 10 residues. Germline V lookup: CDR1 MGHDK, CDR2 SYGVNS.

The J gene is TRBJ1-1, the V gene TRBV3-1, with 7 bases fitting TRBD1. Germline CDR1 LGHDT, CDR2 YNNKEL (reference sequence). Trimming cost V 3 bases and J 4 bases; bases outside gene matches: 2. The CDR3 runs 13 residues. CDR3 in DNA: TGTGCCAGCAGCCACTCAGGGGGCACTGAAGCTTTCTTT. Residues: CASSHSGGTEAFF.

The CDR3 sequence is CASSGSANYGYTF. For the CDR3, the DNA is TGTGCCAGTAGTGGGTCAGCTAACTATGGCTACACCTTC. The chain recombines TRBV19 with TRBJ1-2; D unclear. Germline CDR1 reads LNHDA; CDR2 reads SQIVND (reference sequence). V dropped 5 bases and J dropped 0 bases, with 7 bases sitting between them. There are 13 residues in the CDR3.

This clonotype was found once. The chain recombines TRBV10-3 with TRBJ2-3, with 12 nucleotides matching TRBD2. The ends lost 10 bases at V and 2 bases at J; junction bases unmatched: 7. The CDR3 loop spans 15 amino acids. Germline V gene lookup returns CDR1 ENHRY and CDR2 SYGVKD. CDR3 in amino acids: CATRTSGEDTDTQYF. CDR3 nucleotide sequence: TGTGCCACCAGGACTAGCGGGGAGGACACAGATACGCAGTATTTT.

The genes are TRBV6-6 and TRBJ1-6; no definite D call. The germline CDR1 and CDR2 sequences are MNHNY and SVGAGI (reference sequence). V was shortened by 8 bases and J by 7 bases, with 12 bases between the two germline ends. The CDR3 covers 13 residues. In DNA, the CDR3 is TGTGCCAGCGTCACGAGACCCAATTCACCCCTCCACTTT. Translating gives CASVTRPNSPLHF.

This chain uses TRBV5-6 with TRBJ1-6; D is perhaps TRBD1 (5 bases). Trimming took off 3 bases at V and 8 bases at J, with 12 bases between the two ends. CDR1 is SGHDT, CDR2 YYEEEE, per germline. CDR3 length: 14 residues. CDR3 protein: CASSSRDLHSPLHF. The CDR3 nucleotides read TGTGCCAGCAGCTCCAGGGATTTACATTCACCCCTCCACTTT.

The gene calls are TRBV6-6 and TRBJ1-2, with D possibly matching TRBD1 (5 bases). Germline V gene lookup returns CDR1 MNHNY and CDR2 SVGAGI (reference sequence). The CDR3 has 12 amino acids. Trimming took 6 bases from V and 8 from J, leaving 13 bases between them. The CDR3 loop is CASSDPRGGYTF. In DNA form, the CDR3 reads TGTGCCAGCAGCGATCCCCGGGGGGGCTACACCTTC.

The chain is built from TRBV7-3 and TRBJ1-1, with D uncertain. Trimming cost V 0 bases and J 0 bases, with 8 bases left between them. Germline V lookup: CDR1 SGHTA, CDR2 FQGTGA. CDR3 length equals 15 residues. CDR3 region: CASSLTPDLNTEAFF. In nucleotides, the CDR3 is TGTGCCAGCAGCTTAACGCCAGACCTGAACACTGAAGCTTTCTTT.

The chain joins TRBV10-3 to TRBJ2-7, with no clear D. The germline V and J ends were trimmed by 6 bases and 0 bases, with 3 bases remaining between them. Germline CDR1 ENHRY, CDR2 SYGVKD. This CDR3 is 11 amino acids long. The CDR3 loop is CAIRSSYEQYF. As DNA, the CDR3 is TGTGCCATCAGGAGCTCCTACGAGCAGTACTTC.